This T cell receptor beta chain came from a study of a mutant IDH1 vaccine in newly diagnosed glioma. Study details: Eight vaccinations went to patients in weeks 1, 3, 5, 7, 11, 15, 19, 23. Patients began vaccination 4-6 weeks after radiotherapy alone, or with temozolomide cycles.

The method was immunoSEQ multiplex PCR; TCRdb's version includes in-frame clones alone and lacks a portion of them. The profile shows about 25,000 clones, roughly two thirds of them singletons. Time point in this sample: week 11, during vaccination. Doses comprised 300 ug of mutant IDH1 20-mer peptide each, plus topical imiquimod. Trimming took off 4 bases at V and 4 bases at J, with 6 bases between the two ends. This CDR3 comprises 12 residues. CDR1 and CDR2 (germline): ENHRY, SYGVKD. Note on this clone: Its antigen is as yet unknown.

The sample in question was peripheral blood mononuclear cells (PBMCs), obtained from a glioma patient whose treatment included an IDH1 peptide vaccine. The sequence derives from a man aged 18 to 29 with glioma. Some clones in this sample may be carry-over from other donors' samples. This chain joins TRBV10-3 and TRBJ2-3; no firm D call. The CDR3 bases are TGTGCCATCAGTGTTATGGCAGATACGCAGTATTTT. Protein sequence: CAISVMADTQYF.